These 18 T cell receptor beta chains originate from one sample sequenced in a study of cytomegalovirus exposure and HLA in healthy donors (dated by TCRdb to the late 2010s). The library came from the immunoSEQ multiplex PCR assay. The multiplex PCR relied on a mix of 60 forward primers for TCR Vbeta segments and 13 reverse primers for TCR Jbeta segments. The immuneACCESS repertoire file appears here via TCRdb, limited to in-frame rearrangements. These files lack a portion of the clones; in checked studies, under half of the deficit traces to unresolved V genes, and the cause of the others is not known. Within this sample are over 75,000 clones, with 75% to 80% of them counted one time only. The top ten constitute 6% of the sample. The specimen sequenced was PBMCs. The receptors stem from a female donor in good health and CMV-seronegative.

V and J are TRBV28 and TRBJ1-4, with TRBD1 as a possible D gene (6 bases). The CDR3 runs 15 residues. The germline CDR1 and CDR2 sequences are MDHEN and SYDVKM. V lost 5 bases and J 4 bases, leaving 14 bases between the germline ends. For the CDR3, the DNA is TGTGCCAGCAGTGTTAGGGGGGGCAGTAATGAAAAACTGTTTTTT. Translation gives CASSVRGGSNEKLFF.

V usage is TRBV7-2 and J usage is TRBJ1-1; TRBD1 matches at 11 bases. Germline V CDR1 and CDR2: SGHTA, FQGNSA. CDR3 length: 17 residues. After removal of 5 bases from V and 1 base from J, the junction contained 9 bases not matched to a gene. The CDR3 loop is CASSPRTGGAGNTEAFF. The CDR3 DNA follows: TGTGCCAGCAGCCCACGGACAGGGGGCGCGGGGAACACTGAAGCTTTCTTT. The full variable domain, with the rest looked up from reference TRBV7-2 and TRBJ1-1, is GAGVSQSPSNKVTEKGKDVELRCDPISGHTALYWYRQSLGQGLEFLIYFQGNSAPDKSGLPSDRFSAERTGGSVSTLTIQRTQQEDSAVYLCASSPRTGGAGNTEAFFGQGTRLTVV.

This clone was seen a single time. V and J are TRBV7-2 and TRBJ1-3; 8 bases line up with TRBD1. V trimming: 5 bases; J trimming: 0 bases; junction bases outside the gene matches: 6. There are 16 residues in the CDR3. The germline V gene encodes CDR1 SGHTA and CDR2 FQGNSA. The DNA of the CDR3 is TGTGCCAGCAGCCCGGACAGGGCCTTCTCTGGAAACACCATATATTTT. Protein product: CASSPDRAFSGNTIYF. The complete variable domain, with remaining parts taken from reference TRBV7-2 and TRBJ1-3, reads GAGVSQSPSNKVTEKGKDVELRCDPISGHTALYWYRQSLGQGLEFLIYFQGNSAPDKSGLPSDRFSAERTGGSVSTLTIQRTQQEDSAVYLCASSPDRAFSGNTIYFGEGSWLTVV.

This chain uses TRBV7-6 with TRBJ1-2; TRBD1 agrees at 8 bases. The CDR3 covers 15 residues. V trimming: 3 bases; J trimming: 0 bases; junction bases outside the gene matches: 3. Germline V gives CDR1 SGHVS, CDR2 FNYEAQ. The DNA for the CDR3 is TGTGCCAGCAGCTTGCGGACAGGGTCTAACTATGGCTACACCTTC. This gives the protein CASSLRTGSNYGYTF.

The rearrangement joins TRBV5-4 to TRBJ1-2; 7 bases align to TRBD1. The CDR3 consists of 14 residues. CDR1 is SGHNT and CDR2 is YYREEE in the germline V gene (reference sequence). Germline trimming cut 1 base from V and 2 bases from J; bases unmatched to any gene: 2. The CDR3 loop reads CASSLMGQNYGYTF. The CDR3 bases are TGTGCCAGCAGCTTGATGGGACAGAACTATGGCTACACCTTC. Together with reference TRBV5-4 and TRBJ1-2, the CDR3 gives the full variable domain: ETGVTQSPTHLIKTRGQQVTLRCSSQSGHNTVSWYQQALGQGPQFIFQYYREEENGRGNFPPRFSGLQFPNYSSELNVNALELDDSALYLCASSLMGQNYGYTFGSGTRLTVV.

The CDR3 sequence: CASSPQGQAHNEQFF. Written as DNA, the CDR3 is TGTGCCAGTAGTCCCCAGGGACAGGCCCACAATGAGCAGTTCTTC. V is TRBV19 and J is TRBJ2-1, with 8 bases matching TRBD1. There are 15 residues in the CDR3. Losses at the gene ends were 5 bases for V and 5 bases for J; bases not matched to a gene: 8. Germline V gene data show CDR1 as LNHDA and CDR2 as SQIVND (reference sequence). Full variable domain (remainder filled in from reference TRBV19 and TRBJ2-1): DGGITQSPKYLFRKEGQNVTLSCEQNLNHDAMYWYRQDPGQGLRLIYYSQIVNDFQKGDIAEGYSVSREKKESFPLTVTSAQKNPTAFYLCASSPQGQAHNEQFFGPGTRLTVL.

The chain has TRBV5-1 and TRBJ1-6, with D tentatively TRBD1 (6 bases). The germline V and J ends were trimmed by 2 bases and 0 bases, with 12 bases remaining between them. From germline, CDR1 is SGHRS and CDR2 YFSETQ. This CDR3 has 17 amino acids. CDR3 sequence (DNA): TGCGCCAGCAGCTTAGGAACAGGGAGCTCCTATAATTCACCCCTCCACTTT. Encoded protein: CASSLGTGSSYNSPLHF.

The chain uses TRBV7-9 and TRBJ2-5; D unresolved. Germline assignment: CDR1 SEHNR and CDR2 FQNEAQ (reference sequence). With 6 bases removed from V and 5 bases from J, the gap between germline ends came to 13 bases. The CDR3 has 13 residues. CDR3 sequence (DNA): TGTGCCAGCAGTTATCGTTGGGCTGAGACCCAGTACTTC. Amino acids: CASSYRWAETQYF.

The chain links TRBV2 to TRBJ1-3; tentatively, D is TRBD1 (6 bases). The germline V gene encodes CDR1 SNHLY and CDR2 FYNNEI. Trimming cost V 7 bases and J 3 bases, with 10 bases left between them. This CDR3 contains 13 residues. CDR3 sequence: CASTRTDGNTIYF. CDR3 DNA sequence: TGTGCCAGCACCAGGACAGATGGAAACACCATATATTTT.

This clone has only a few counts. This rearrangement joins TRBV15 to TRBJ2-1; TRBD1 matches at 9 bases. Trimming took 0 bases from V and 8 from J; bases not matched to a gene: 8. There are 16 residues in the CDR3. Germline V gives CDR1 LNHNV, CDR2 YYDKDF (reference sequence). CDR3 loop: CATSREVGTGSDEQFF. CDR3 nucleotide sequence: TGTGCCACCAGCAGAGAGGTTGGGACAGGGAGCGATGAGCAGTTCTTC.

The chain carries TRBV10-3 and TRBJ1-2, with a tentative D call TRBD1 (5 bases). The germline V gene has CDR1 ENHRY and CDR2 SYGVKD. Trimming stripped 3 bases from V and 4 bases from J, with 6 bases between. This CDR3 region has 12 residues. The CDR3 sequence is CAISDDSYGYTF. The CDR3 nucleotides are TGTGCCATCAGTGACGACAGCTATGGCTACACCTTC.

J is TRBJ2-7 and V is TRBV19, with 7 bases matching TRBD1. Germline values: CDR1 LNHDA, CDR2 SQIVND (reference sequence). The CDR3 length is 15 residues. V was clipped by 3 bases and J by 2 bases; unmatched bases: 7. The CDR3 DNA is TGTGCCAGTAGTATTAGTATGGGACAGACCTACGAGCAGTACTTC. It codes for CASSISMGQTYEQYF.

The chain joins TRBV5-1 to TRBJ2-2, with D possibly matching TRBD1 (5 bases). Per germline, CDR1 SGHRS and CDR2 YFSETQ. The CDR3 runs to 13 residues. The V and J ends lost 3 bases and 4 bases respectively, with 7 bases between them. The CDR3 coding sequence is TGCGCCAGCAGCTCGCAGGGCACCGGGGAGCTGTTTTTT. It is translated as CASSSQGTGELFF.

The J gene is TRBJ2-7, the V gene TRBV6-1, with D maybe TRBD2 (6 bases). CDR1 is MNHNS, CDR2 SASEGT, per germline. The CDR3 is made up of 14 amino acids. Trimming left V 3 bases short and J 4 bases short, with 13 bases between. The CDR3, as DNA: TGTGCCAGCAGTGAGTACGGGAGTGCTTACGAGCAGTACTTC. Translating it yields CASSEYGSAYEQYF.

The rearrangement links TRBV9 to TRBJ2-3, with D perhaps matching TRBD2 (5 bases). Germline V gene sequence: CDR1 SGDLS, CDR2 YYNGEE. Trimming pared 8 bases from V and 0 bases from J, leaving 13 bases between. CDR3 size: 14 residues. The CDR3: CARYSGLSTDTQYF. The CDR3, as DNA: TGTGCCAGATACAGCGGCCTAAGCACAGATACGCAGTATTTT. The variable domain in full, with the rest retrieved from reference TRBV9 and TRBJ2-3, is DSGVTQTPKHLITATGQRVTLRCSPRSGDLSVYWYQQSLDQGLQFLIQYYNGEERAKGNILERFSAQQFPDLHSELNLSSLELGDSALYFCARYSGLSTDTQYFGPGTRLTVL.

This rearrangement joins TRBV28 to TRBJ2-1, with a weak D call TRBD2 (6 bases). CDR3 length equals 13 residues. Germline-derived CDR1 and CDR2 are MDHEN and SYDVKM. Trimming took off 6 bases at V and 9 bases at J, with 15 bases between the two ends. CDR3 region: CASSPPMGGEQFF. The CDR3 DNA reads TGTGCCAGCAGCCCTCCTATGGGGGGTGAGCAGTTCTTC.

CDR3 nucleotide sequence: TGTGCCATCAGTGAGATGTGGGGACAACAGCCCCAGCATTTT. Protein: CAISEMWGQQPQHF. The J gene is TRBJ1-5, the V gene TRBV10-3; tentative D call: TRBD1 (6 bases). Germline lookup yields CDR1 ENHRY and CDR2 SYGVKD. Trimming left V 2 bases short and J 7 bases short, with 12 bases between. The CDR3 is 14 amino acids.

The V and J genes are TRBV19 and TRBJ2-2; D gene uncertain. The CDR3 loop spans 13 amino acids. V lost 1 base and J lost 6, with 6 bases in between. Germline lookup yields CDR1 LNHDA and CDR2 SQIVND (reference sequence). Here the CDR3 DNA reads TGTGCCAGTAGTATAGGCGGCCCCGGGGAGCTGTTTTTT. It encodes CASSIGGPGELFF.